The clone carrying this T cell receptor beta chain has just one count. These data are taken from a study of blood T cell repertoires in COVID-19. Clones were read by immunoSEQ multiplex PCR, and TCRdb kept only the in-frame ones, dropping some. The data show some 300,000 clones, with about 91% seen just once and approximately 6.6% held by the top ten. CDR1 SGHAT and CDR2 FQNNGV come from the germline V gene. Trimming pared 4 bases from V and 7 bases from J, leaving 17 bases between. CDR3 length equals 15 residues. Specimen: peripheral blood. The TCR was taken from a woman in her 30s who had recovered from COVID-19. The gene calls are TRBV11-2 and TRBJ2-4; possible D gene TRBD1, 5 bases. The CDR3 DNA is TGTGCCAGCAGCTCTGGGGCGGACCCCGGTAACATTCAGTACTTC. It translates to CASSSGADPGNIQYF. The whole variable domain, filled in from reference TRBV11-2 and TRBJ2-4, reads EAGVAQSPRYKIIEKRQSVAFWCNPISGHATLYWYQQILGQGPKLLIQFQNNGVVDDSQLPKDRFSAERLKGVDSTLKIQPAKLEDSAVYLCASSSGADPGNIQYFGAGTRLSVL.